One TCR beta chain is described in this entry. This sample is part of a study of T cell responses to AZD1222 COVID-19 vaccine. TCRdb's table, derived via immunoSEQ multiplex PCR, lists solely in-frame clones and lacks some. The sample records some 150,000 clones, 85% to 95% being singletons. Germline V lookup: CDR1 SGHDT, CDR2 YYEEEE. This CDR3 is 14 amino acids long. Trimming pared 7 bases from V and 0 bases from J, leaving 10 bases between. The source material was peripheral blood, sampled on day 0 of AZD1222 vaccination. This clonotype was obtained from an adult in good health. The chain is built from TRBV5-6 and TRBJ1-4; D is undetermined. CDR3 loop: CASYRRATNEKLFF. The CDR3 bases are TGTGCCAGCTATCGGAGAGCAACTAATGAAAAACTGTTTTTT.